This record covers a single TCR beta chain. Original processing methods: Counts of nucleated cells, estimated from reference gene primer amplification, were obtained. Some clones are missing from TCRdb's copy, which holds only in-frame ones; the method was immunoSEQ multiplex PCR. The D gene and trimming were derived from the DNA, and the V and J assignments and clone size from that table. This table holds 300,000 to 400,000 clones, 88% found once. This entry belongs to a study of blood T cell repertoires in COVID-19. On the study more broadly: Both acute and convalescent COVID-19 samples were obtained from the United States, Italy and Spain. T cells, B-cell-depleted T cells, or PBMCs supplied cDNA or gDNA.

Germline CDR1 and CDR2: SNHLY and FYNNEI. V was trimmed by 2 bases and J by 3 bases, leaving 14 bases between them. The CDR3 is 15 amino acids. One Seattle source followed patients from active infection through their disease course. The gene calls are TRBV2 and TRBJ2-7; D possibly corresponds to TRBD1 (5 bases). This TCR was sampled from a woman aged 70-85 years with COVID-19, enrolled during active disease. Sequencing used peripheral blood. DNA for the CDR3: TGTGCCAGCAGTGAAAGGTGGGGCACCCGCTACGAGCAGTACTTC. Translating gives CASSERWGTRYEQYF.